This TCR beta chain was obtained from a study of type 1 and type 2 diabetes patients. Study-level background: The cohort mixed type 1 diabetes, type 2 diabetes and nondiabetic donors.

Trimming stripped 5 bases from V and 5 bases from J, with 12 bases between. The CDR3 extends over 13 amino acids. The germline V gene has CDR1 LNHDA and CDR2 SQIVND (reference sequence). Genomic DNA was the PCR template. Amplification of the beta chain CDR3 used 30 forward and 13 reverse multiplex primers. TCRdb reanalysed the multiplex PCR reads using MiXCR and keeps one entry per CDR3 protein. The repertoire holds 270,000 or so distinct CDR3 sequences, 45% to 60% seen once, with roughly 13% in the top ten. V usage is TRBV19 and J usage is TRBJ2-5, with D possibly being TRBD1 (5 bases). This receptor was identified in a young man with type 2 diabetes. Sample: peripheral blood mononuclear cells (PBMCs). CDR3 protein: CASSHRWGETQYF. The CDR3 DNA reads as TGTGCCAGTAGTCACCGTTGGGGCGAGACCCAGTACTTC.